The clone carrying this T cell receptor (beta chain) came up a few times. The data are from a study of immune evolution from preneoplasia to lung adenocarcinoma. The V gene lost 5 bases and the J gene lost 8 bases, with 13 bases spanning the gap. The CDR3 length is 12 residues. Per germline, CDR1 SGHTA and CDR2 FQGTGA. Using immunoSEQ multiplex PCR, the repertoire was profiled, and TCRdb retains in-frame clones only, with some absent. This table holds 4,500 to 5,500 clones, about nine tenths found once. Resections took place in Japan or China from the mid-2010s to the late 2010s. Premalignant or tumor cells were enriched by macro-dissection after pathologic assessment.

V gene TRBV7-3 combines with J gene TRBJ2-7, with D maybe TRBD2 (6 bases). The receptor's source is a person aged 45-60 years with lung adenocarcinoma. Sequencing used FFPE invasive lung adenocarcinoma tissue. The CDR3 DNA is TGTGCCAGCAGCCACACCGGGACTCAGCAGTACTTC. This sequence encodes CASSHTGTQQYF. The full variable domain, completed using reference TRBV7-3 and TRBJ2-7, is GAGVSQTPSNKVTEKGKYVELRCDPISGHTALYWYRQSLGQGPEFLIYFQGTGAADDSGLPNDRFFAVRPEGSVSTLKIQRTERGDSAVYLCASSHTGTQQYFGPGTRLTVT.